This T cell receptor (beta chain) stems from a study of PD-1 blockade in mismatch repair-deficient tumors. Across the study: Enrolled about 2012-2016, patients had progressing, pretreated mismatch repair-deficient cancers of 11 to 13 types.

Trimming pared 4 bases from V and 6 bases from J, leaving 9 bases between. This CDR3 is built from 12 residues. Per the germline V gene, CDR1 is SGHAT and CDR2 is FQNNGV. Study-level results: After pembrolizumab, tumor-resident clones rose rapidly, then generally contracted before radiologic responses.

Points on this clone: The antigen is not known.

Mismatch repair deficiency was confirmed in all patients, by PCR or immunohistochemistry. TCRs were sequenced from a few patients responding to pembrolizumab. Sequencing used immunoSEQ multiplex PCR; TCRdb keeps in-frame clones, though not all of them. The repertoire holds about 100,000 clones, with 82% as singletons. The sequenced sample was peripheral blood, obtained around 8 months after starting pembrolizumab. This sequence originates from an adult with mismatch repair-deficient cancer. The J gene is TRBJ1-1, the V gene TRBV11-2; D gene uncertain. CDR3 nucleotide sequence: TGTGCCAGCAGCTCGGCACATTCTGAAGCTTTCTTT. It specifies CASSSAHSEAFF.